This TCR beta chain was observed in a study of spatial heterogeneity in lung cancer. Study-wide results and limits: Expanded intratumoral alpha and beta TCR counts tracked tumor mutation counts.

This clonotype was picked up many times. Its target is unknown. Time point specified: sample taken at primary tumor resection. Frozen PBMC, nontumor lung or tumor provided whole RNA, which was sequenced unsorted. The study tagged each TCR cDNA molecule with a unique molecular identifier. TCRdb ran MiXCR on the 5' RACE reads and lists one entry per CDR3 protein. The sample lists thousands of distinct CDR3 sequences; 1% to 1.5% were seen once. V lost 3 bases, J lost 7 bases, and 16 bases lay in between. Germline V CDR1 and CDR2: SGHRS, YFSETQ. This CDR3 comprises 14 residues. The sequenced sample was lung tumor tissue, obtained at surgery. This TCR was sampled from a male donor with early-stage non-small cell lung cancer. This chain links TRBV5-1 with TRBJ1-1; the D is unclear. CDR3 sequence (DNA): TGCGCCAGCAGCTCCTTTACGGACGGCCTTGAAGCTTTCTTT. Residues: CASSSFTDGLEAFF.